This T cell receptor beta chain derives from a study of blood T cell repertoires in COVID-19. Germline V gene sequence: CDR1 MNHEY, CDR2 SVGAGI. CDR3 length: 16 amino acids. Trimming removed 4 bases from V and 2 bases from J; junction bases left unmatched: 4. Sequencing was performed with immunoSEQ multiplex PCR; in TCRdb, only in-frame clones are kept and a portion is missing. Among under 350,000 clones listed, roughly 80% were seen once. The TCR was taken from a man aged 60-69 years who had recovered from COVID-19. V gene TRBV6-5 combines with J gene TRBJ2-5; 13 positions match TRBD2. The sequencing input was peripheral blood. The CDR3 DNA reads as TGTGCCAGCAGTTTACTAGCGGGGGGGCCACAAGAGACCCAGTACTTC. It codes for CASSLLAGGPQETQYF.